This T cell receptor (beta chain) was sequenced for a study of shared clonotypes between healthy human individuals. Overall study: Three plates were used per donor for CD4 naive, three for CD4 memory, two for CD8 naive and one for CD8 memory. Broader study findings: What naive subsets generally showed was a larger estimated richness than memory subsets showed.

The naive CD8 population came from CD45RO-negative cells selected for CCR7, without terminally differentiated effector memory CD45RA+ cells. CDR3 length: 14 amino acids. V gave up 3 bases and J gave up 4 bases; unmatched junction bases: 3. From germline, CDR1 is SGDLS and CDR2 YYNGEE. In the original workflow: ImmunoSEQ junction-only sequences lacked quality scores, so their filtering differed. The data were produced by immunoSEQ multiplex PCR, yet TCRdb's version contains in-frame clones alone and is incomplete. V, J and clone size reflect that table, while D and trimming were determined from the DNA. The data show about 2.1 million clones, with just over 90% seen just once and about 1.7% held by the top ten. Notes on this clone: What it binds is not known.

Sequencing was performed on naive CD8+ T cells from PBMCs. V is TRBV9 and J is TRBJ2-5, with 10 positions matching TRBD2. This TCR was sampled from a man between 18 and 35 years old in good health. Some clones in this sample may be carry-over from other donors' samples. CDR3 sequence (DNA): TGTGCCAGCAGCGCGGGACTAGCGATAGAGACCCAGTACTTC. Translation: CASSAGLAIETQYF.